Given below is one T cell receptor (beta chain) in context. The sample belongs to a study of blood T cells in healthy people across ages. The CDR3 consists of 19 residues. Germline CDR1 reads SGHTA; CDR2 reads FQGNSA. V lost 0 bases to trimming and J lost 1 base; unmatched junction nucleotides: 9. A second PCR, run for about 7 to 12 cycles, used a sample-barcoded 5' primer plus a J-beta primer mix. TCRdb reprocessed the 5' RACE reads via MiXCR and lists one record per CDR3 protein. Seen here are around 800,000 distinct CDR3 sequences, more than 40% observed once, and the top ten hold nearly 20%. The V and J genes are TRBV7-2 and TRBJ2-2; 9 nucleotides line up with TRBD2. Sequencing input: blood. The sequence was obtained from a man aged 60 to 75 in good health. The CDR3 sequence is CASSLARGGTNMNTGELFF. CDR3 nucleotide sequence: TGTGCCAGCAGCTTAGCGCGGGGGGGGACAAACATGAACACCGGGGAGCTGTTTTTT.